Following are 30 T cell receptor beta chains from one sample sequenced in a study of radiation and T cells in renal cell carcinoma. The treatment denotes: treatment-naive control, cytoreductive nephrectomy. Only in-frame clones appear in the TCRdb table, and some are missing; sequencing was by immunoSEQ multiplex PCR. Counted here are more than 8,500 clones, more than 55% occurring once; the ten biggest clones make up more than 12%. The specimen was tumor tissue, collected from a patient whose treatment was nephrectomy without radiotherapy. Every receptor here comes from a man in his 60s with renal cell carcinoma.

This chain links TRBV29-1 with TRBJ1-2; 9 positions match TRBD1. V dropped 0 bases and J dropped 8; count of bases not matched to a gene: 10. CDR1 is SQVTM and CDR2 is ANQGSEA in the germline V gene. This CDR3 has 15 amino acids. The CDR3 region has the DNA TGCAGCGTTGAAGATCAACAGGGGGCCATATTAGGCTACACCTTC. Translated: CSVEDQQGAILGYTF.

This clone was recorded a few times. V gene TRBV10-2 combines with J gene TRBJ2-1; D is unresolved. This CDR3 spans 12 amino acids. Germline CDR1 and CDR2: WSHSY and SAAADI. Trimming pared 2 bases from V and 4 bases from J, leaving 3 bases between. The CDR3 reads CASSETYNEQFF. DNA of the CDR3: TGCGCCAGCAGTGAGACGTACAATGAGCAGTTCTTC.

The genes are TRBV28 and TRBJ2-1; weak D call: TRBD1 (5 bases). Germline V CDR1 and CDR2: MDHEN, SYDVKM. The CDR3 has 15 residues. The ends were cut back, 4 bases at V and 5 bases at J, with 15 bases in the middle. For the CDR3, the DNA is TGTGCCAGCAGTTATCAGGGCTTATCCAACAATGAGCAGTTCTTC. Translation gives CASSYQGLSNNEQFF.

The V gene is TRBV11-2, the J gene TRBJ2-1; 11 nucleotides line up with TRBD2. This CDR3 contains 16 residues. After removal of 2 bases from V and 3 bases from J, the junction contained 3 bases not matched to a gene. Germline CDR1 SGHAT, CDR2 FQNNGV. CDR3 loop: CASSLRLAGIYNEQFF. The CDR3 DNA reads as TGTGCCAGCAGCTTAAGACTAGCGGGGATCTACAATGAGCAGTTCTTC.

The V gene is TRBV4-3, the J gene TRBJ2-1, with TRBD1 matching 7 bases. The CDR3 loop spans 15 amino acids. V lost 1 base and J lost 2; bases outside the gene matches: 2. Germline-derived CDR1 and CDR2 are LGHNA and YSLEER. CDR3 loop: CASSQGQGAYNEQFF. The CDR3 DNA is TGCGCCAGCAGCCAAGGCCAGGGGGCCTACAATGAGCAGTTCTTC.

The V and J genes are TRBV7-2 and TRBJ1-3; D is possibly TRBD1 (6 bases). Germline loops: CDR1 SGHTA, CDR2 FQGNSA. Trimming cost V 4 bases and J 2 bases, with 12 bases left between them. The CDR3 is made up of 15 amino acids. CDR3 loop: CASSSTGLAGNTIYF. CDR3 in DNA: TGTGCCAGCAGCTCGACAGGTCTCGCTGGAAACACCATATATTTT.

V and J are TRBV28 and TRBJ2-2, with TRBD1 matching 9 bases. J was trimmed by 6 bases and V by 4 bases; bases with no gene match: 6. The CDR3 length is 15 residues. CDR1 and CDR2 (germline): MDHEN, SYDVKM. The CDR3 sequence is CASSWTGANAGELFF. The CDR3 nucleotides are TGTGCCAGCAGTTGGACAGGGGCGAATGCCGGGGAGCTGTTTTTT.

The V gene is TRBV4-1, the J gene TRBJ1-4; D is perhaps TRBD1 (6 bases). Trimming stripped 3 bases from V and 4 bases from J, with 18 bases between. This CDR3 is built from 17 residues. The germline gives CDR1 MGHRA, CDR2 YSYEKL. The CDR3 region is CASSHPGQPSFNEKLFF. CDR3 sequence (DNA): TGCGCCAGCAGCCATCCGGGACAACCATCCTTTAATGAAAAACTGTTTTTT.

J is TRBJ2-1 and V is TRBV14, with TRBD2 matching 9 bases. Germline CDR1 reads SGHDN; CDR2 reads FVKESK. V shed 1 base and J 12 bases; nucleotides not matched to a gene: 10. The CDR3 length is 15 residues. In nucleotides, the CDR3 is TGTGCCAGCAGCCAAGTAGCGGGAGCTCCATGGGGGCAGTTCTTC. Its protein product is CASSQVAGAPWGQFF.

The gene calls are TRBV4-1 and TRBJ2-7; the D gene is possibly TRBD2 (5 bases). CDR1 MGHRA and CDR2 YSYEKL come from the germline V gene. Trimming took off 0 bases at V and 3 bases at J, with 12 bases between the two ends. There are 15 residues in the CDR3. The CDR3: CASSQEFGGYYEQYF. For the CDR3, the DNA is TGCGCCAGCAGCCAAGAGTTCGGAGGCTACTACGAGCAGTACTTC.

This clone has only a few counts. The rearrangement links TRBV2 to TRBJ1-2; D is undetermined. Germline CDR1 is SNHLY and CDR2 is FYNNEI. This CDR3 contains 14 residues. Between the trimmed V and J ends, which lost 7 bases and 4 bases, there was a span of 16 bases. The chain's CDR3 is CASMHRQNVYGYTF. CDR3 DNA sequence: TGTGCCAGCATGCACCGGCAAAACGTCTATGGCTACACCTTC.

The chain couples TRBV28 to TRBJ2-6, with D tentatively TRBD1 (5 bases). The CDR3 length is 17 residues. The germline V gene has CDR1 MDHEN and CDR2 SYDVKM. Deletions cut 5 bases from V and 0 bases from J, with 14 bases between. The CDR3 DNA sequence: TGTGCCAGCAGTCCCCGGACACCCTTCTCTGGGGCCAACGTCCTGACTTTC. Translating it yields CASSPRTPFSGANVLTF.

The rearrangement joins TRBV7-2 to TRBJ2-1; D is undetermined. CDR3 length: 16 residues. Germline V gene lookup returns CDR1 SGHTA and CDR2 FQGNSA. Trimming took 0 bases from V and 0 from J, leaving 9 bases between them. CDR3: CASSLAVVSSYNEQFF. The CDR3 DNA is TGTGCCAGCAGCTTAGCGGTAGTGAGCTCCTACAATGAGCAGTTCTTC.

The chain couples TRBV2 to TRBJ2-1; 7 bases align to TRBD2. Germline-derived CDR1 and CDR2 are SNHLY and FYNNEI. This CDR3 comprises 14 residues. Trimming removed 4 bases from V and 4 bases from J; junction bases left unmatched: 4. The CDR3 sequence is CASSGQREYNEQFF. The CDR3 nucleotides read TGTGCCAGCAGTGGCCAGCGGGAATACAATGAGCAGTTCTTC. The variable domain in full, with the rest retrieved from reference TRBV2 and TRBJ2-1, is EPEVTQTPSHQVTQMGQEVILRCVPISNHLYFYWYRQILGQKVEFLVSFYNNEISEKSEIFDDQFSVERPDGSNFTLKIRSTKLEDSAMYFCASSGQREYNEQFFGPGTRLTVL.

This chain uses TRBV6-5 with TRBJ2-1, with a weak D call TRBD1 (5 bases). This CDR3 is built from 14 residues. CDR1 and CDR2 (germline): MNHEY, SVGAGI. Trimming left V 0 bases short and J 15 bases short, with 18 bases between. The CDR3 nucleotides read TGTGCCAGCAGTTACTCGAAAACCCACAGGCTGCGGTTCTTC. Translated, it gives CASSYSKTHRLRFF.

This clone was seen a handful of times. The rearrangement uses TRBV18 and TRBJ1-6; 8 bases align to TRBD1. Trimming removed 0 bases from V and 6 bases from J; junction bases left unmatched: 4. Germline V gene lookup returns CDR1 KGHSH and CDR2 LQKENI. The CDR3 is 16 amino acids. The CDR3 protein is CASSPPATGVNSPLHF. In nucleotides, the CDR3 is TGTGCCAGCTCACCACCAGCGACAGGGGTTAATTCACCCCTCCACTTT.

This clone was found a few times. V is TRBV6-5 and J is TRBJ2-7, with D unresolved. Germline assignment: CDR1 MNHEY and CDR2 SVGAGI. The CDR3 loop spans 14 amino acids. V lost 2 bases and J 2 bases, leaving 10 bases between the germline ends. CDR3 DNA: TGTGCCAGCAGTTACGGGCAGCGTACCTACGAGCAGTACTTC. Translated, it gives CASSYGQRTYEQYF.

This chain joins TRBV5-8 and TRBJ1-2, with 7 bases aligning to TRBD1. V lost 4 bases to trimming and J lost 4 bases; unmatched junction nucleotides: 10. The CDR3 is 15 residues long. Looked up from germline, CDR1 is SGHTS and CDR2 is YDEGEE. CDR3 coding DNA: TGTGCCAGCAGCCAGACCCCGGGACAGAGCTATGGCTACACCTTC. As protein: CASSQTPGQSYGYTF.

The chain recombines TRBV4-3 with TRBJ2-7; 8 nucleotides match TRBD1. The junction had 10 bases not matched to a gene; V was cut back by 3 bases and J by 9 bases. The CDR3 consists of 14 residues. Germline V CDR1 and CDR2: LGHNA, YSLEER. CDR3 protein: CASSQGTGSARQYF. The DNA for the CDR3 is TGCGCCAGCAGCCAGGGGACAGGAAGCGCTAGGCAGTACTTC.

The chain is built from TRBV7-6 and TRBJ1-4, with D possibly TRBD1 on 6 matching bases. The CDR3 covers 15 residues. Germline lookup yields CDR1 SGHVS and CDR2 FNYEAQ. V dropped 2 bases and J dropped 4 bases, with 11 bases sitting between them. CDR3 protein: CASSLTDSFNEKLFF. For the CDR3, the DNA is TGTGCCAGCAGCTTAACGGACAGTTTTAATGAAAAACTGTTTTTT.

J is TRBJ1-2 and V is TRBV7-9; weak D call: TRBD1 (6 bases). V was cut by 5 bases and J by 3 bases, with 16 bases left in between. Germline loops: CDR1 SEHNR, CDR2 FQNEAQ (reference sequence). The CDR3 is 15 residues long. CDR3 bases: TGTGCCAGCAGCAACCGGGACACGCCTGACTATGGCTACACCTTC. Translation gives CASSNRDTPDYGYTF.

The J gene is TRBJ2-7, the V gene TRBV10-2; D gene unclear. The germline V gene has CDR1 WSHSY and CDR2 SAAADI. This CDR3 region has 15 residues. Trimming took off 3 bases at V and 0 bases at J, with 12 bases between the two ends. In DNA form, the CDR3 reads TGCGCCAGCAGTGAAGGTCTATCCGTCTCCTACGAGCAGTACTTC. Residues: CASSEGLSVSYEQYF.

The chain uses TRBV4-1 and TRBJ1-6; D may be TRBD1 (6 bases). The CDR3 is 17 amino acids. Trimming removed 2 bases from V and 7 bases from J, with 18 bases in between. Germline V gives CDR1 MGHRA, CDR2 YSYEKL. In DNA form, the CDR3 reads TGCGCCAGCAGCCAAACACTAGCAGGGGTTCAAAATTCACCCCTCCACTTT. As protein: CASSQTLAGVQNSPLHF.

V gene TRBV6-9 combines with J gene TRBJ2-7; 9 bases align to TRBD1. The CDR3 spans 15 residues. The germline CDR1 and CDR2 sequences are MNHGY and SVAAGI. V shed 3 bases, J shed 2 bases, and the junction held 5 bases outside the gene matches. The CDR3 sequence is CASSYRDRAPYEQYF. The CDR3 bases are TGTGCCAGCAGTTACCGGGACAGGGCCCCCTACGAGCAGTACTTC.

A word on this clone: One end of the junction is discordant with germline, which a read error may explain. This chain links TRBV5-6 with TRBJ2-1; D not certain. Germline lookup yields CDR1 SGHDT and CDR2 YYEEEE. This CDR3 has 15 residues. The CDR3 protein is CASSFDTYTYNEQLF. The CDR3 bases are TGTGCCAGCAGCTTTGACACCTATACTTACAATGAGCAGCTCTTC.

The chain couples TRBV20-1 to TRBJ1-1; D perhaps matches TRBD1 (6 bases). V shed 6 bases and J shed 7 bases, with 12 bases lying between them. This CDR3 contains 11 residues. In germline, CDR1 is DFQATT, CDR2 SNEGSKA (reference sequence). The DNA of the CDR3 is TGCAGTGCGCGACAGGTTGATGAAGCTTTCTTT. Its protein is CSARQVDEAFF.

This chain joins TRBV5-1 and TRBJ1-2, with D tentatively TRBD1 (5 bases). Germline lookup yields CDR1 SGHRS and CDR2 YFSETQ. The CDR3 contains 15 residues. Between the trimmed V and J ends, which lost 4 bases and 2 bases, there was a span of 15 bases. This CDR3 reads CASSREGTTNYGYTF. CDR3 in DNA: TGCGCCAGCAGCCGAGAGGGGACTACGAACTATGGCTACACCTTC.

The chain is built from TRBV6-1 and TRBJ2-3, with 9 bases matching TRBD2. V lost 0 bases to trimming and J lost 2 bases; unmatched junction nucleotides: 3. Per the germline V gene, CDR1 is MNHNS and CDR2 is SASEGT. The CDR3 is 16 amino acids. The CDR3 DNA is TGTGCCAGCAGTGAAGCGGGCGGGGGGGTCACAGATACGCAGTATTTT. This sequence encodes CASSEAGGGVTDTQYF.

The chain combines TRBV27 with TRBJ2-3, with D uncertain. CDR1 MNHEY and CDR2 SMNVEV come from the germline V gene (reference sequence). Trimming pared 0 bases from V and 6 bases from J, leaving 7 bases between. The CDR3 sequence is 13 residues long. CDR3 residues: CASSLSMGDTQYF. As DNA, the CDR3 is TGTGCCAGCAGTTTATCTATGGGGGATACGCAGTATTTT.

This chain uses TRBV9 with TRBJ2-7, with D tentatively TRBD2 (7 bases). The CDR3 runs to 16 residues. Germline lookup yields CDR1 SGDLS and CDR2 YYNGEE. Trimming shortened V by 4 bases and J by 4 bases, and 21 bases separated the two germline ends. CDR3 in amino acids: CASSPSRGGGRYEQYF. The CDR3 nucleotides read TGTGCCAGCAGCCCCTCCAGAGGGGGGGGCAGGTACGAGCAGTACTTC.